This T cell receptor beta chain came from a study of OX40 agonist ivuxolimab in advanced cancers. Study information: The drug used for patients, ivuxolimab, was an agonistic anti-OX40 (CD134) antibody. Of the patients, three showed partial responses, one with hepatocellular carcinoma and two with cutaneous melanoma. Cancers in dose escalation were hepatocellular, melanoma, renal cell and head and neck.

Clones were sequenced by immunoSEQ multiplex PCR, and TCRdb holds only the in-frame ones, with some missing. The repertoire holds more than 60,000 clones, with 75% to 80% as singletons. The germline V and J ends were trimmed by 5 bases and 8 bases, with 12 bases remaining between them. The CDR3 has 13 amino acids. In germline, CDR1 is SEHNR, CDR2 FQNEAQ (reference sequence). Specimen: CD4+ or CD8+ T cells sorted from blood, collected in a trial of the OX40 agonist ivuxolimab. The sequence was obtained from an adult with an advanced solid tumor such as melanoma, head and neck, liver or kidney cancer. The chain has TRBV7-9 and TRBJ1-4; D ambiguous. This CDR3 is CASSLSGSEKLFF. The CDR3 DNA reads TGTGCCAGCAGCCTCAGTGGGTCAGAAAAACTGTTTTTT.